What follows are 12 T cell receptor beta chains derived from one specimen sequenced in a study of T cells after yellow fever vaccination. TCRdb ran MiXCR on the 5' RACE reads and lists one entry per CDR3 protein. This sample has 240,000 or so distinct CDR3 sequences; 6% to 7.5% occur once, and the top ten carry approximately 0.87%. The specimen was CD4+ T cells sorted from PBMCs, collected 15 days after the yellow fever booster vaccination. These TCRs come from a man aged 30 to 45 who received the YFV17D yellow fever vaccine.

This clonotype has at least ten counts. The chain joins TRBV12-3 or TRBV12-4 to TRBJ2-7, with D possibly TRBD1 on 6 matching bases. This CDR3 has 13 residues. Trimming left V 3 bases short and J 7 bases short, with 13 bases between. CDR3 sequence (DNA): TGTGCCAGCAGTTTGAGTGGAAGGGGGGAGCAGTACTTC. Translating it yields CASSLSGRGEQYF.

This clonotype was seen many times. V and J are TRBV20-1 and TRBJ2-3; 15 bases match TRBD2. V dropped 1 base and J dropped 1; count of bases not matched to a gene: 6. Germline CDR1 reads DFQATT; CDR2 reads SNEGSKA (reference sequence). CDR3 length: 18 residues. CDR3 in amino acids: CSARGPGLAGGGTDTQYF. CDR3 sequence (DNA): TGCAGTGCTAGAGGGCCGGGACTAGCGGGAGGTGGCACAGATACGCAGTATTTT.

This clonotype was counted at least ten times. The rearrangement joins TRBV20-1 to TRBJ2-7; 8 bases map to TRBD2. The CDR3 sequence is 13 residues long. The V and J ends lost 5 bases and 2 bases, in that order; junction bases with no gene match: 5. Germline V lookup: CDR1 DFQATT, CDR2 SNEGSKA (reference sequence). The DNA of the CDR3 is TGCAGTGCTGGTACGGGACTAGCCTACGAGCAGTACTTC. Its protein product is CSAGTGLAYEQYF.

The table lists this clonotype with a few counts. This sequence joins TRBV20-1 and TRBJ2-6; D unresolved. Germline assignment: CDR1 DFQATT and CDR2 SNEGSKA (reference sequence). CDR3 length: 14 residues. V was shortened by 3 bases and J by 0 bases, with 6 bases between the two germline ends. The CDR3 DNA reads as TGCAGTGCTAGCGTGAACTCTGGGGCCAACGTCCTGACTTTC. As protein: CSASVNSGANVLTF.

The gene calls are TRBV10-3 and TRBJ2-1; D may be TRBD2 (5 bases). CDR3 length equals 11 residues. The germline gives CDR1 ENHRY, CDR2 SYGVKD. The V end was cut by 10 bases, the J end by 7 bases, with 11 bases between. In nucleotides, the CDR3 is TGTGCCACATCCAAGCGGAATGAGCAGTTCTTC. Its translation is CATSKRNEQFF.

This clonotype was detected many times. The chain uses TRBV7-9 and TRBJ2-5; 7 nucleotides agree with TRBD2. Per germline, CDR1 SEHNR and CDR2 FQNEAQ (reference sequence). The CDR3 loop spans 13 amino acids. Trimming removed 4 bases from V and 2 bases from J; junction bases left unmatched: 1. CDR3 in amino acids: CASSWGGQETQYF. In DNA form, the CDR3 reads TGTGCCAGCAGCTGGGGGGGGCAAGAGACCCAGTACTTC.

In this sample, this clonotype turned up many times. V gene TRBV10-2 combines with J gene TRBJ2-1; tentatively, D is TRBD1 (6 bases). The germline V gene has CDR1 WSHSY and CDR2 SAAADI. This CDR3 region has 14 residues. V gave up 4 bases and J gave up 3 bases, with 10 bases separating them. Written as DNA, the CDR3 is TGCGCCAGCAGTGTTCGGGACAACTACAATGAGCAGTTCTTC. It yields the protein CASSVRDNYNEQFF.

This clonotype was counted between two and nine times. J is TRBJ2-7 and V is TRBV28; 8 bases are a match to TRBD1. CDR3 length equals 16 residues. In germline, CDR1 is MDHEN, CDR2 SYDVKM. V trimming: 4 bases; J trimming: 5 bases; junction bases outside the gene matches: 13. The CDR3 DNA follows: TGTGCCAGCAGTTGGACAGGGCGGCAATCCGACCACGAGCAGTACTTC. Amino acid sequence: CASSWTGRQSDHEQYF.

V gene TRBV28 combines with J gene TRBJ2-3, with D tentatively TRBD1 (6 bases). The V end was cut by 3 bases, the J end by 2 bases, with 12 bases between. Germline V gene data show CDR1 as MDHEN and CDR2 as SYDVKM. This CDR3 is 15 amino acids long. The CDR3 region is CASSLRTENTDTQYF. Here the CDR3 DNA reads TGTGCCAGCAGTTTGCGGACAGAAAACACAGATACGCAGTATTTT.

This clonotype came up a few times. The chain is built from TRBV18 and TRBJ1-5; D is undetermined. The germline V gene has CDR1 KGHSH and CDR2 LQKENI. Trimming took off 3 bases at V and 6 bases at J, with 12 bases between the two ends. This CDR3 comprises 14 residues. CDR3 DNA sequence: TGTGCCAGCTCACCGGCCGGGCCGGGTCAGCCCCAGCATTTT. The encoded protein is CASSPAGPGQPQHF.

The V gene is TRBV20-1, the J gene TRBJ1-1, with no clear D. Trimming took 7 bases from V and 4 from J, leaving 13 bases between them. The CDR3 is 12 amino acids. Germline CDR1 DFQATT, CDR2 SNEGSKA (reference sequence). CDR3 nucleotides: TGCAGTGGGAGGGAGGGTGTCACTGAAGCTTTCTTT. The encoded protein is CSGREGVTEAFF.

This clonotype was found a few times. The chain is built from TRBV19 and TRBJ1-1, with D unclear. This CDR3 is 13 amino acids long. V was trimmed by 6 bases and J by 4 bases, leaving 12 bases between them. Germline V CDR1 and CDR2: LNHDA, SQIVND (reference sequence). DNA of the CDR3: TGTGCCAGTAGCCAACTAGTGGGCACTGAAGCTTTCTTT. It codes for CASSQLVGTEAFF.